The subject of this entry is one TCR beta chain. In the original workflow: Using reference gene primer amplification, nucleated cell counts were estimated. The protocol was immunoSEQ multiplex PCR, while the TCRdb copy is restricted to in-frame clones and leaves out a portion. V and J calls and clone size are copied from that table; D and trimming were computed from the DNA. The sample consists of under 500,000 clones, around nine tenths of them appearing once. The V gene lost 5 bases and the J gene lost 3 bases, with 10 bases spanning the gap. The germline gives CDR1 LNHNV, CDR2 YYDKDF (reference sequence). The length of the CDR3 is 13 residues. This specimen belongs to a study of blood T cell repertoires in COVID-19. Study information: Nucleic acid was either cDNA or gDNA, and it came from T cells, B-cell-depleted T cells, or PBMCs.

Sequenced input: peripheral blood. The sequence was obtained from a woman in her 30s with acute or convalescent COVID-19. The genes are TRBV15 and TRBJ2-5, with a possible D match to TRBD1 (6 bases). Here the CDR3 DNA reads TGTGCCACCAGCGGAGGACAGAAAGAGACCCAGTACTTC. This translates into CATSGGQKETQYF. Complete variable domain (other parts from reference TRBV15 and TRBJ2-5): DAMVIQNPRYQVTQFGKPVTLSCSQTLNHNVMYWYQQKSSQAPKLLFHYYDKDFNNEADTPDNFQSRRPNTSFCFLDIRSPGLGDTAMYLCATSGGQKETQYFGPGTRLLVL.